The clone carrying this T cell receptor beta chain was picked up a small number of times. Trimming cost V 5 bases and J 3 bases; bases outside gene matches: 6. Germline lookup yields CDR1 MNHEY and CDR2 SVGEGT. The CDR3 runs to 16 residues. These data are taken from a study of T cells after yellow fever vaccination. From the 5' RACE reads, TCRdb called clonotypes with MiXCR, one entry per CDR3 protein. This repertoire shows hundreds of thousands of distinct CDR3 sequences, about a sixth found once; its top ten account for roughly 17%. The source is a man between 18 and 29 years old who received the YFV17D yellow fever vaccine. Sequences were derived from PBMCs, sampled less than 6 days after the first yellow fever vaccination. The V call is TRBV6-2 or TRBV6-3, the J call TRBJ2-5; TRBD2 aligns across 13 bases. The CDR3 is CASSPIGLAGEETQYF. CDR3 coding DNA: TGTGCCAGCAGTCCTATAGGACTAGCGGGAGAAGAGACCCAGTACTTC.